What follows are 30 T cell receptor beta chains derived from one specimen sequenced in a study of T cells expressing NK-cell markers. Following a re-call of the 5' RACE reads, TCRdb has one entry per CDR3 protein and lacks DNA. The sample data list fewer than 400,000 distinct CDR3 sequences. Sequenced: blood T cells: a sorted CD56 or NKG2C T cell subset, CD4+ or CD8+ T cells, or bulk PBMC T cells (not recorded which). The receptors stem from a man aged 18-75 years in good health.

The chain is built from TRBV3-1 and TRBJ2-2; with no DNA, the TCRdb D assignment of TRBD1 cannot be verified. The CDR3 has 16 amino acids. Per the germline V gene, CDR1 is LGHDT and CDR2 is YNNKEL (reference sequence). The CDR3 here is CASSQDGAGNIGELFF.

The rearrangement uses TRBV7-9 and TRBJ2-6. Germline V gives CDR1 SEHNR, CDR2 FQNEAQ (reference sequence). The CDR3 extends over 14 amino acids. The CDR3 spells CASSLRTGANVLTF.

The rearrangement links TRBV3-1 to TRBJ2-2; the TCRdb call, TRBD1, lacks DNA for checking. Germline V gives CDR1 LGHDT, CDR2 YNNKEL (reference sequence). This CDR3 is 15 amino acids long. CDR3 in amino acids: CASSHAGPNTGELFF.

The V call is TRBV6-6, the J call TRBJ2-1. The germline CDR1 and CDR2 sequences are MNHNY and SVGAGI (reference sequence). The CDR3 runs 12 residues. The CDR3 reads CASDSGFNEQFF.

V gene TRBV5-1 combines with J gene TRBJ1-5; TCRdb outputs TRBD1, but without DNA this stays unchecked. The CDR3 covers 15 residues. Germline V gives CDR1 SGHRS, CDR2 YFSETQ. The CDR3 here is CASSLGGTGNQPQHF. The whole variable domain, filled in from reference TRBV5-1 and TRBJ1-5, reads KAGVTQTPRYLIKTRGQQVTLSCSPISGHRSVSWYQQTPGQGLQFLFEYFSETQRNKGNFPGRFSGRQFSNSRSEMNVSTLELGDSALYLCASSLGGTGNQPQHFGDGTRLSIL.

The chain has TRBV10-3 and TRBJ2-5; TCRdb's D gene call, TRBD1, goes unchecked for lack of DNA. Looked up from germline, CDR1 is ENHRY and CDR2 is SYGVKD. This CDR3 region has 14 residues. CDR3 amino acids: CAIRGQKYQETQYF.

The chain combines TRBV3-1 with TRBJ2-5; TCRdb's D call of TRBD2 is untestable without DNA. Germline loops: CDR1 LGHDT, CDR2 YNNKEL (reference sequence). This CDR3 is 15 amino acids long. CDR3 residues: CASSRRTSGGETQYF.

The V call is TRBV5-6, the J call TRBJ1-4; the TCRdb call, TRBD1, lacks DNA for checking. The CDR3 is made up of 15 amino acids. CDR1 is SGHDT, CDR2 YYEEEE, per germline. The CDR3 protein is CASSGRGRRDEKLFF.

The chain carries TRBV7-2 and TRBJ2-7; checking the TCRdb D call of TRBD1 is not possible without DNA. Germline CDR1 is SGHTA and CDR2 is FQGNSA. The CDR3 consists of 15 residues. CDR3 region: CASSSGRTTVYEQYF. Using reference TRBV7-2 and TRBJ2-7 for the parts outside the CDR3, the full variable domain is GAGVSQSPSNKVTEKGKDVELRCDPISGHTALYWYRQSLGQGLEFLIYFQGNSAPDKSGLPSDRFSAERTGGSVSTLTIQRTQQEDSAVYLCASSSGRTTVYEQYFGPGTRLTVT.

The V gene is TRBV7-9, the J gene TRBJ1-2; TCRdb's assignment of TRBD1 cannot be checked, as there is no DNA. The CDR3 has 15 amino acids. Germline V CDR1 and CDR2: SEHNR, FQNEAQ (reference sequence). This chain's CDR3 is CASTPGTGGRYGYTF.

The CDR3 loop is CASSLLAVGTQYF. V usage is TRBV6-2 or TRBV6-3 and J usage is TRBJ2-5. This CDR3 contains 13 residues. CDR1 MNHEY and CDR2 SVGEGT come from the germline V gene.

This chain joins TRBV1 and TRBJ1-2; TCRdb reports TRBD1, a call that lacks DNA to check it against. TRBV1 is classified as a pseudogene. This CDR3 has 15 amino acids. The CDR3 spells CTSSHPMGHSYGYTF.

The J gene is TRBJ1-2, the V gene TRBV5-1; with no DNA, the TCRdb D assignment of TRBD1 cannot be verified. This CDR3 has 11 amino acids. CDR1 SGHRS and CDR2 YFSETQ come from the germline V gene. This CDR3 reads CASSPPLVATF.

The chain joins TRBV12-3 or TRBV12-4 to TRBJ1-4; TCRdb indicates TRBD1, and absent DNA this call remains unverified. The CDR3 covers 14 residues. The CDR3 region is CASSFDRGGEKLFF.

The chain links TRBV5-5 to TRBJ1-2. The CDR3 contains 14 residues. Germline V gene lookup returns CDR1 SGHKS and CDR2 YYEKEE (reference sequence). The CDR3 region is CASSLSTANTGYTF.

The CDR3 loop reads CASSLIAGSNQPQHF. This chain uses TRBV5-8 with TRBJ1-5. The CDR3 consists of 15 residues. Germline loops: CDR1 SGHTS, CDR2 YDEGEE. Filled out from reference TRBV5-8 and TRBJ1-5, the complete variable domain reads EAGVTQSPTHLIKTRGQQATLRCSPISGHTSVYWYQQALGLGLQFLLWYDEGEERNRGNFPPRFSGRQFPNYSSELNVNALELEDSALYLCASSLIAGSNQPQHFGDGTRLSIL.

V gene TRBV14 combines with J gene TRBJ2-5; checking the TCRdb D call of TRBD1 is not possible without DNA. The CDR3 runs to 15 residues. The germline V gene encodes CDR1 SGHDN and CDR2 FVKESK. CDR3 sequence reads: CASSRTGIVRGTQYF.

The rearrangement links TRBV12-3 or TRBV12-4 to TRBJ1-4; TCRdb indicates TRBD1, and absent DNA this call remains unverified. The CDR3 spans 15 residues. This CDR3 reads CASRLRGAQGEKLFF.

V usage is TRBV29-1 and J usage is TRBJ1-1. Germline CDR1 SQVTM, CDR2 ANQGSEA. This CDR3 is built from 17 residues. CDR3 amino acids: CSVLRTLTSFQNTEAFF. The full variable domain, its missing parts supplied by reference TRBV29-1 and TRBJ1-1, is SAVISQKPSRDICQRGTSLTIQCQVDSQVTMMFWYRQQPGQSLTLIATANQGSEATYESGFVIDKFPISRPNLTFSTLTVSNMSPEDSSIYLCSVLRTLTSFQNTEAFFGQGTRLTVV.

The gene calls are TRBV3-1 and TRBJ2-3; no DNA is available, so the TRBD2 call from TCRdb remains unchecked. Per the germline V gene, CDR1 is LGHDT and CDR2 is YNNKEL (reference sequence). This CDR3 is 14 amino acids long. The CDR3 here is CARTGLAGTDTQYF.

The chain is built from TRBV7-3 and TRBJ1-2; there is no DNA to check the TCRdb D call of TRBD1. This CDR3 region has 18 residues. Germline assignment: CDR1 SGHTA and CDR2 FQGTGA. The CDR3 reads CASSLVPPSAGGTGGYTF. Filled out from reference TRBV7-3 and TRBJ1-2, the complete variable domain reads GAGVSQTPSNKVTEKGKYVELRCDPISGHTALYWYRQSLGQGPEFLIYFQGTGAADDSGLPNDRFFAVRPEGSVSTLKIQRTERGDSAVYLCASSLVPPSAGGTGGYTFGSGTRLTVV.

The CDR3 reads CASSLGQGFAYNEQFF. The V gene is TRBV7-9, the J gene TRBJ2-1; the D gene TCRdb calls, TRBD1, cannot be checked with no DNA. Germline loops: CDR1 SEHNR, CDR2 FQNEAQ (reference sequence). There are 16 residues in the CDR3.

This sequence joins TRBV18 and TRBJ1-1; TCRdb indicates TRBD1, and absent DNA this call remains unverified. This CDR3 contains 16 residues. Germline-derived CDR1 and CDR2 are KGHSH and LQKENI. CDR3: CASSSQGAGMNTEAFF.

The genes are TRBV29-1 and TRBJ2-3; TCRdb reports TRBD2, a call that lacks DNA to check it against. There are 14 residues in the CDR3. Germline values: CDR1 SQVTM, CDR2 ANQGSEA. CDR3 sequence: CSIGTSGFTDTQYF.

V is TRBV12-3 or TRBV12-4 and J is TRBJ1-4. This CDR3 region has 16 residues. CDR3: CASSTRIRATNEKLFF.

The CDR3 spells CSAAAGQGNTQYF. The rearrangement uses TRBV20-1 and TRBJ2-3; there is no DNA to check the TCRdb D call of TRBD1. The CDR3 is 13 amino acids. Germline CDR1 reads DFQATT; CDR2 reads SNEGSKA (reference sequence).

The CDR3 protein is CASSPGPTTDTQYF. The genes are TRBV5-1 and TRBJ2-3; lacking DNA, the TRBD1 call made by TCRdb goes unchecked. Germline V gene data show CDR1 as SGHRS and CDR2 as YFSETQ. The CDR3 covers 14 residues.

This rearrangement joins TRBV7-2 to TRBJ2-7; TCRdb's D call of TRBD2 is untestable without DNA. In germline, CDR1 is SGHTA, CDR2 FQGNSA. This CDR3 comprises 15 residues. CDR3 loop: CASSIPTSGGAEQYF.

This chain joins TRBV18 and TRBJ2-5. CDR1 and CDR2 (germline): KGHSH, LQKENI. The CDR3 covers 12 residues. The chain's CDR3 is CASSPTAETQYF.

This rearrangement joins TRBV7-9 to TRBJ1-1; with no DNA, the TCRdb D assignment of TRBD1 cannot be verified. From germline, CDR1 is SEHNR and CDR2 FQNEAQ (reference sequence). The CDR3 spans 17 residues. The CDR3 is CASSQGTGGGMNTEAFF.